The T cell receptor (beta chain) described here comes from a study of shared clonotypes between healthy human individuals. Overall study findings and caveats: Genetic and exposure-history diversity was limited by the small donor number.

Over several immunoSEQ plates, each subset's genomic DNA was distributed in even portions. Libraries were prepared by immunoSEQ multiplex PCR; TCRdb keeps only in-frame clonotypes and omits some of them. Of some 360,000 clones in the sample, around 79% were seen once. With 4 bases removed from V and 0 bases from J, the gap between germline ends came to 9 bases. This CDR3 spans 14 amino acids. Germline V lookup: CDR1 MNHNS, CDR2 SASEGT. A note on this clone: No antigen is known for it.

Sequencing was performed on memory CD4+ T cells sorted from blood. The subset: CD45RA-negative fraction. The V gene is TRBV6-1, the J gene TRBJ2-5, with D possibly TRBD1 on 5 matching bases. This receptor was obtained from a man aged 25 to 45 in good health. CDR3 protein: CASSGDRYQETQYF. DNA for the CDR3: TGTGCCAGCAGTGGAGACAGATACCAAGAGACCCAGTACTTC.